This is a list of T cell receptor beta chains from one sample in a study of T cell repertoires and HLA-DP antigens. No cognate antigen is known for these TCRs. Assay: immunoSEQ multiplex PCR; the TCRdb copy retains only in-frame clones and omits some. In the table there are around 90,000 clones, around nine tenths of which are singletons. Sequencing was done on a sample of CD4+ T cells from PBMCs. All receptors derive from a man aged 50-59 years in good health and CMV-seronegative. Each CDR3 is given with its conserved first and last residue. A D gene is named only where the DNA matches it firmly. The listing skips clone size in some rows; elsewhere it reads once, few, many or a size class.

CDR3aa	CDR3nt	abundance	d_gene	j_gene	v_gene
CASSPPTSGAYEQYF	TGTGCCAGCAGCCCACCGACTAGCGGGGCTTACGAGCAGTACTTC	once	TRBD2	TRBJ2-7	TRBV6-6
CASSLLTGGYGYTF	TGCGCCAGCAGCTTATTGACAGGGGGATATGGCTACACCTTC	.	TRBD1	TRBJ1-2	TRBV5-1
CASSLSRSGGDEKLFF	TGTGCCAGCAGTTTATCTCGGTCAGGGGGGGATGAAAAACTGTTTTTT	.	TRBD1	TRBJ1-4	TRBV28
CATSGRARYNEQFF	TGTGCCACAAGCGGGAGGGCCAGGTACAATGAGCAGTTCTTC	.	TRBD2	TRBJ2-1	TRBV6-6
CASSPPGGRVYEQYF	TGTGCCAGCTCACCGCCAGGGGGAAGAGTCTACGAGCAGTACTTC	.	TRBD1	TRBJ2-7	TRBV18
CASSREGQGGTDTQYF	TGCGCCAGCAGCCGAGAGGGACAGGGGGGAACAGATACGCAGTATTTT	.	TRBD1	TRBJ2-3	TRBV5-1
CASSPAGPRDEQYF	TGTGCCAGCAGCCCAGCGGGCCCCCGTGACGAGCAGTACTTC	.	.	TRBJ2-7	TRBV7-9
CAWNRGFPPNSPLHF	TGTGCCTGGAACCGAGGGTTTCCCCCAAATTCACCCCTCCACTTT	.	.	TRBJ1-6	TRBV30
CASSQQRETQYF	TGTGCCAGCAGCCAGCAAAGGGAGACCCAGTACTTC	.	.	TRBJ2-5	TRBV7-2
CASSNLQGQPQHF	TGTGCCAGCAGTAACCTACAGGGACAGCCCCAGCATTTT	.	.	TRBJ1-5	TRBV6-5
CATSERGETQYF	TGTGCCACCTCCGAGCGGGGAGAGACCCAGTACTTC	.	TRBD2	TRBJ2-5	TRBV7-9
CASSLDSGETYEQYF	TGTGCCAGCAGCTTAGATAGCGGGGAGACCTACGAGCAGTACTTC	.	TRBD2	TRBJ2-7	TRBV11-2
CASRGTRGGTDTQYF	TGTGCCAGCAGGGGGACCAGGGGCGGGACAGATACGCAGTATTTT	once	.	TRBJ2-3	TRBV6-5
CASSGTQRSTEAFF	TGTGCCAGCAGTGGGACCCAACGATCCACTGAAGCTTTCTTT	.	.	TRBJ1-1	TRBV6-5
CASTQSPGQTYEQYF	TGTGCCAGCACTCAATCGCCGGGACAGACCTACGAGCAGTACTTC	once	TRBD1	TRBJ2-7	TRBV28
CASSVDGFKEKLFF	TGTGCCAGCAGCGTAGACGGGTTTAAAGAAAAACTGTTTTTT	.	.	TRBJ1-4	TRBV9
CAWGPGQRNSNQPQHF	TGTGCCTGGGGGCCGGGACAGCGGAATAGCAATCAGCCCCAGCATTTT	.	TRBD1	TRBJ1-5	TRBV30
CASRHDTGRTTDTQYF	TGCGCCAGCAGGCATGACACGGGAAGGACCACAGATACGCAGTATTTT	.	.	TRBJ2-3	TRBV5-1
CASSLRQPGQYF	TGTGCCAGCAGTCTTAGACAGCCGGGGCAGTACTTC	.	.	TRBJ2-7	TRBV28
CASSPGPANTEAFF	TGCGCCAGCAGCCCGGGCCCAGCGAACACTGAAGCTTTCTTT	.	.	TRBJ1-1	TRBV5-1
CASSIGHQTGRSYGYTF	TGTGCCAGCAGCATTGGGCATCAGACAGGGAGGAGCTATGGCTACACCTTC	.	TRBD1	TRBJ1-2	TRBV7-9
CASSPGHWGGVNPGYTF	TGTGCCAGCAGTCCCGGGCATTGGGGCGGGGTTAATCCTGGCTACACCTTC	.	.	TRBJ1-2	TRBV9
CASSLSSGRGGLETQYF	TGTGCCAGCAGCTTAAGCTCGGGGCGGGGGGGCTTAGAGACCCAGTACTTC	.	TRBD2	TRBJ2-5	TRBV11-2